The present TCR beta chain was sequenced within a study of Ad26.COV2.S vaccination and SARS-CoV-2 variants. Study-level points and caveats: Those who received the vaccine showed greater spike-specific TCR breadth than those given placebo. Following vaccination, spike-specific CD8+ and CD4+ T cell responses reportedly exhibited substantial breadth. Responses of T cells in total may have been underestimated by the TCR breadth and depth analyses.

To note about this clone: The antigen remains undetermined.

From germline, CDR1 is KGHDR and CDR2 SFDVKD. This CDR3 comprises 15 residues. Trimming pared 7 bases from V and 7 bases from J, leaving 19 bases between. Clones were sequenced by immunoSEQ multiplex PCR, and TCRdb holds only the in-frame ones, with some missing. This table has about 140,000 clones, just over 85% appearing once. The TCR sequence derives from a human donor who had recovered from COVID-19. The gene calls are TRBV24-1 and TRBJ2-1; D remains ambiguous. The sequencing used peripheral blood, collected after recovery from COVID-19. CDR3 DNA: TGTGCCACCAGCGCGACGGCCGACCTCGGGAATGAGCAGTTCTTC. This sequence encodes CATSATADLGNEQFF.